The 17 T cell receptor beta chains presented below share a single source sample, sequenced in a study of OX40 agonist ivuxolimab in advanced cancers. TCRdb keeps only in-frame clones here, not all; method: immunoSEQ multiplex PCR. The profile covers approximately 80,000 clones, with around 90% appearing a single time and less than 0.35% taken by the ten largest. The specimen was CD4+ or CD8+ T cells sorted from blood, collected in a trial of the OX40 agonist ivuxolimab. These TCRs come from an adult with an advanced solid tumor such as melanoma, head and neck, liver or kidney cancer.

The rearrangement links TRBV4-1 to TRBJ2-5; no reliable D call. This CDR3 is built from 15 residues. The germline V and J ends were trimmed by 1 base and 5 bases, with 14 bases remaining between them. Germline values: CDR1 MGHRA, CDR2 YSYEKL. CDR3 sequence: CASSQGPGTWETQYF. CDR3 nucleotides: TGCGCCAGCAGCCAAGGTCCGGGTACCTGGGAGACCCAGTACTTC.

The chain has TRBV15 and TRBJ2-1, with 10 bases aligning to TRBD1. Per germline, CDR1 LNHNV and CDR2 YYDKDF (reference sequence). The CDR3 is 16 residues long. Trimming at V came to 3 bases and at J to 3 bases, leaving 5 bases not matched to a gene. The CDR3, as DNA: TGTGCCACCAGCAGCAGGACAGGGGGTGGCTACAATGAGCAGTTCTTC. As protein: CATSSRTGGGYNEQFF. The whole variable domain, remainder taken from reference TRBV15 and TRBJ2-1, is DAMVIQNPRYQVTQFGKPVTLSCSQTLNHNVMYWYQQKSSQAPKLLFHYYDKDFNNEADTPDNFQSRRPNTSFCFLDIRSPGLGDTAMYLCATSSRTGGGYNEQFFGPGTRLTVL.

This chain links TRBV2 with TRBJ1-5, with D hard to call. The V end lost 0 bases, the J end lost 9 bases, and 9 bases lay between the germline ends. CDR1 and CDR2 (germline): SNHLY, FYNNEI. CDR3 length equals 13 residues. The CDR3 DNA follows: TGTGCCAGCAGTGAAGCACGAGGCGCGCCCCAGCATTTT. It translates to CASSEARGAPQHF. Full variable domain (remainder filled in from reference TRBV2 and TRBJ1-5): EPEVTQTPSHQVTQMGQEVILRCVPISNHLYFYWYRQILGQKVEFLVSFYNNEISEKSEIFDDQFSVERPDGSNFTLKIRSTKLEDSAMYFCASSEARGAPQHFGDGTRLSIL.

This clone has more than one count but fewer than ten. This chain links TRBV5-1 with TRBJ2-7; TRBD1 is a possible D gene (7 bases). Germline-derived CDR1 and CDR2 are SGHRS and YFSETQ. Deletions cut 5 bases from V and 2 bases from J, with 14 bases between. The CDR3 consists of 14 residues. The CDR3 DNA reads TGCGCCAGCAGAGCGACAGGGACTGCCTACGAGCAGTACTTC. It yields the protein CASRATGTAYEQYF. The full variable domain, rest sourced from reference TRBV5-1 and TRBJ2-7, is KAGVTQTPRYLIKTRGQQVTLSCSPISGHRSVSWYQQTPGQGLQFLFEYFSETQRNKGNFPGRFSGRQFSNSRSEMNVSTLELGDSALYLCASRATGTAYEQYFGPGTRLTVT.

This sequence joins TRBV6-1 and TRBJ1-5; D gene ambiguous. The CDR3 has 15 residues. The ends were cut back, 7 bases at V and 3 bases at J, with 16 bases in the middle. From germline, CDR1 is MNHNS and CDR2 SASEGT. The CDR3 here is CASTRDWTDNQPQHF. In nucleotides, the CDR3 is TGTGCCAGCACCCGAGACTGGACGGACAATCAGCCCCAGCATTTT.

The gene calls are TRBV5-1 and TRBJ1-2; unclear D gene. Germline CDR1 SGHRS, CDR2 YFSETQ. V lost 4 bases and J lost 8, with 21 bases in between. CDR3 length: 15 residues. CDR3 loop: CASSPGSSLWGGYTF. The CDR3 DNA follows: TGCGCCAGCAGCCCGGGTTCCTCTCTTTGGGGAGGCTACACCTTC.

This rearrangement joins TRBV29-1 to TRBJ2-7; 11 positions agree with TRBD2. Germline V gene sequence: CDR1 SQVTM, CDR2 ANQGSEA. The V gene end was trimmed by 7 bases and the J gene end by 0 bases; junction bases not matched to a gene: 8. CDR3 length: 15 amino acids. CDR3 DNA: TGCAGCGGATCTACCGGGACTAGCGGCTCCTACGAGCAGTACTTC. Residues: CSGSTGTSGSYEQYF.

The chain carries TRBV6-1 and TRBJ2-7, with TRBD1 as a possible D gene (5 bases). V lost 6 bases and J lost 2, with 8 bases in between. The CDR3 extends over 12 amino acids. CDR1 and CDR2 from the germline V gene are MNHNS and SASEGT. The CDR3 reads CASRVGAYEQYV. The CDR3 DNA reads as TGTGCCAGCAGGGTAGGGGCCTACGAGCAGTACGTC.

J is TRBJ2-3 and V is TRBV5-6; 9 bases agree with TRBD2. Looked up from germline, CDR1 is SGHDT and CDR2 is YYEEEE. The CDR3 spans 18 residues. V dropped 0 bases and J dropped 3; count of bases not matched to a gene: 11. CDR3 amino acids: CASSLARTSAPGTDTQYF. The CDR3 DNA reads as TGTGCCAGCAGCTTGGCCAGGACTAGCGCCCCCGGAACAGATACGCAGTATTTT.

The sample holds one count of this clone. The chain couples TRBV19 to TRBJ1-5; D ambiguous. Germline-derived CDR1 and CDR2 are LNHDA and SQIVND (reference sequence). V lost 6 bases to trimming and J lost 0 bases, with 18 bases between them. CDR3 length equals 17 residues. The CDR3 spells CASSLWAATHSNQPQHF. The CDR3 DNA is TGTGCCAGTAGCCTCTGGGCAGCCACCCATAGCAATCAGCCCCAGCATTTT.

The chain combines TRBV7-9 with TRBJ1-3; no clear D gene. CDR1 and CDR2 (germline): SEHNR, FQNEAQ (reference sequence). V was trimmed by 4 bases and J by 1 base, leaving 11 bases between them. This CDR3 has 15 residues. The CDR3, as DNA: TGTGCCAGCAGCTCACTAACATCATCTGGAAACACCATATATTTT. Its protein is CASSSLTSSGNTIYF.

V and J are TRBV5-1 and TRBJ1-3; D is perhaps TRBD1 (6 bases). This CDR3 has 18 residues. Trimming pared 0 bases from V and 0 bases from J, leaving 16 bases between. Germline V gene lookup returns CDR1 SGHRS and CDR2 YFSETQ. The CDR3: CASSLGYAGAISGNTIYF. CDR3 DNA sequence: TGCGCCAGCAGCTTGGGTTATGCGGGGGCGATCTCTGGAAACACCATATATTTT. The full variable domain, completed using reference TRBV5-1 and TRBJ1-3, is KAGVTQTPRYLIKTRGQQVTLSCSPISGHRSVSWYQQTPGQGLQFLFEYFSETQRNKGNFPGRFSGRQFSNSRSEMNVSTLELGDSALYLCASSLGYAGAISGNTIYFGEGSWLTVV.

In DNA, the CDR3 is TGTGCCAGCTCACCCAGACAGGGCTCCACCGGGGAGCTGTTTTTT. Its protein is CASSPRQGSTGELFF. This chain connects TRBV18 to TRBJ2-2; TRBD1 matches at 7 bases. This CDR3 region has 15 residues. Germline V gene lookup returns CDR1 KGHSH and CDR2 LQKENI. V lost 3 bases and J lost 4; bases outside the gene matches: 5. The full variable domain, in which reference TRBV18 and TRBJ2-2 provide the parts outside the CDR3, is NAGVMQNPRHLVRRRGQEARLRCSPMKGHSHVYWYRQLPEEGLKFMVYLQKENIIDESGMPKERFSAEFPKEGPSILRIQQVVRGDSAAYFCASSPRQGSTGELFFGEGSRLTVL.

J is TRBJ1-5 and V is TRBV21-1. TRBV21-1 constitutes a pseudogene. The CDR3 spans 15 residues. CDR3 protein: CASSMTLGVNQPQHF. The CDR3 DNA follows: TGTGCCAGCAGCATGACATTGGGAGTAAATCAGCCCCAGCATTTT.

The chain links TRBV11-2 to TRBJ2-5; D is unresolved. This CDR3 is 16 amino acids long. V was pared by 5 bases and J by 1 base, with 17 bases between. Germline CDR1 and CDR2: SGHAT and FQNNGV. The CDR3 reads CASSPRSGPGQETQYF. Here the CDR3 DNA reads TGTGCCAGCAGCCCCCGATCGGGCCCAGGCCAAGAGACCCAGTACTTC.

The chain joins TRBV2 to TRBJ2-1; TRBD1 matches at 9 bases. Trimming at V came to 2 bases and at J to 8 bases, leaving 16 bases not matched to a gene. This CDR3 contains 18 residues. Looked up from germline, CDR1 is SNHLY and CDR2 is FYNNEI. The chain's CDR3 is CASSERDRVRVVLDEQFF. The CDR3, as DNA: TGTGCCAGCAGTGAAAGGGACAGGGTTCGTGTTGTTTTGGATGAGCAGTTCTTC.

V is TRBV7-9 and J is TRBJ2-3, with TRBD1 as a possible D gene (6 bases). The CDR3 consists of 14 residues. V was pared by 6 bases and J by 2 bases, with 12 bases between. The V gene's germline CDR1 is SEHNR and CDR2 FQNEAQ (reference sequence). The CDR3, as DNA: TGTGCCAGCAGATCCGGACAGAACACAGATACGCAGTATTTT. Its protein is CASRSGQNTDTQYF.